A selection of T cell receptor beta chains follows, all from one sample in a study of blood T cells in healthy people across ages. TCRdb re-analysed the 5' RACE reads in MiXCR, keeping a single row per CDR3 protein. Among around 900,000 distinct CDR3 sequences listed, just over 50% were seen once. Sequences were obtained from blood. The receptors derive from a woman aged 55-69 years in good health. The CDR3 runs from the conserved cysteine through the conserved F or W. Fields, in order: CDR3 length, J gene, D gene, clone size, V gene, CDR3 DNA, CDR3 protein. A D gene is named only where the DNA matches it firmly. Expanded clones get a size class; other rows say once, few or many, or leave the size out.

cdr3_length: 13; j_call: TRBJ2-3; d_call: TRBD1; clone_size: few; v_call: TRBV29-1; cdr3_nt: TGCAGCGTCCGGGACAGGGGCCCAGATACGCAGTATTTT; cdr3_aa: CSVRDRGPDTQYF
cdr3_length: 15; j_call: TRBJ2-3; d_call: -; clone_size: few; v_call: TRBV15; cdr3_nt: TGTGCCACCAGCAGAGCCGATTTGAGCACAGATACGCAGTATTTT; cdr3_aa: CATSRADLSTDTQYF
cdr3_length: 19; j_call: TRBJ2-7; d_call: TRBD2; clone_size: -; v_call: TRBV7-2; cdr3_nt: TGTGCCAGCAGCTTACCCTATTCCCTAGCGGGATCAAGCTCCTACGAGCAGTACTTC; cdr3_aa: CASSLPYSLAGSSSYEQYF
cdr3_length: 11; j_call: TRBJ1-2; d_call: -; clone_size: once; v_call: TRBV29-1; cdr3_nt: TGCAGCGTTGTAGTGGGGGCTGGCTACACCTTC; cdr3_aa: CSVVVGAGYTF
cdr3_length: 14; j_call: TRBJ2-7; d_call: TRBD2; clone_size: few; v_call: TRBV12-3/TRBV12-4; cdr3_nt: TGTGCCAGCTCGGGGGGATGGGAGCGCTACGAGCAGTACTTC; cdr3_aa: CASSGGWERYEQYF
cdr3_length: 16; j_call: TRBJ1-2; d_call: TRBD1; clone_size: few; v_call: TRBV4-2; cdr3_nt: TGTGCCAGCAGCCAAGAATTCCAGGGGGCTGCCTATGGCTACACCTTC; cdr3_aa: CASSQEFQGAAYGYTF
cdr3_length: 13; j_call: TRBJ1-4; d_call: TRBD1; clone_size: -; v_call: TRBV28; cdr3_nt: TGTGCCAGCAGTGGTGGGACAGGAATGGGGCTGTTTTTT; cdr3_aa: CASSGGTGMGLFF
cdr3_length: 14; j_call: TRBJ1-2; d_call: -; clone_size: few; v_call: TRBV3-1; cdr3_nt: TGTGCCAGCAGCCAAGATCAAGGTCCCTACGGCTACACCTTC; cdr3_aa: CASSQDQGPYGYTF
cdr3_length: 13; j_call: TRBJ2-1; d_call: TRBD2; clone_size: -; v_call: TRBV6-4; cdr3_nt: TGTGCCAGCAGTGTTGCGGGAGAGGATGAGCAGTTCTTC; cdr3_aa: CASSVAGEDEQFF
cdr3_length: 13; j_call: TRBJ2-3; d_call: -; clone_size: few; v_call: TRBV7-2; cdr3_nt: TGTGCCAGCAAGAGGGATCCCCCAGATACGCAGTATTTT; cdr3_aa: CASKRDPPDTQYF
cdr3_length: 14; j_call: TRBJ1-2; d_call: -; clone_size: -; v_call: TRBV28; cdr3_nt: TGTGCCAGCAGTTTATATCGGGCAGGGTCTGGCTACACCTTC; cdr3_aa: CASSLYRAGSGYTF
cdr3_length: 14; j_call: TRBJ2-7; d_call: TRBD1; clone_size: -; v_call: TRBV29-1; cdr3_nt: TGCAGCGTTGAAGGACAGGGGGGGTCCTACGAGCAGTACTTC; cdr3_aa: CSVEGQGGSYEQYF
cdr3_length: 16; j_call: TRBJ2-3; d_call: -; clone_size: -; v_call: TRBV7-2; cdr3_nt: TGTGCCAGCAGCTTAGCGACGCGGGGCCGCGGAGATACGCAGTATTTT; cdr3_aa: CASSLATRGRGDTQYF
cdr3_length: 12; j_call: TRBJ2-1; d_call: TRBD2; clone_size: -; v_call: TRBV7-8; cdr3_nt: TGTGCCAGCCAGCGGGAGAACAATGAGCAGTTCTTC; cdr3_aa: CASQRENNEQFF
cdr3_length: 15; j_call: TRBJ1-5; d_call: -; clone_size: -; v_call: TRBV6-4; cdr3_nt: TGTGCCAGCAGACGAGACACGTATAGCAATCAGCCCCAGCATTTT; cdr3_aa: CASRRDTYSNQPQHF
cdr3_length: 17; j_call: TRBJ2-5; d_call: TRBD1; clone_size: few; v_call: TRBV25-1; cdr3_nt: TGTGCCAGCAGTTCTACAGGGGGCCGCCGGTACCAAGAGACCCAGTACTTC; cdr3_aa: CASSSTGGRRYQETQYF
cdr3_length: 14; j_call: TRBJ2-1; d_call: TRBD2; clone_size: -; v_call: TRBV20-1; cdr3_nt: TGCAGTGCTAGTTGGCGGGAGGGCCTCTATGAGCAGTTCTTC; cdr3_aa: CSASWREGLYEQFF
cdr3_length: 17; j_call: TRBJ2-7; d_call: TRBD2; clone_size: -; v_call: TRBV4-1; cdr3_nt: TGCGCCAGCAGCCACCCGGGACTAGCGGGTGATGCCTACGAGCAGTACTTC; cdr3_aa: CASSHPGLAGDAYEQYF
cdr3_length: 18; j_call: TRBJ2-7; d_call: TRBD2; clone_size: -; v_call: TRBV28; cdr3_nt: TGTGCCAGCAGTTTATTCGGGACTAGGTCTTTTGGGGTCTACGAGCAGTACTTC; cdr3_aa: CASSLFGTRSFGVYEQYF
cdr3_length: 14; j_call: TRBJ1-5; d_call: TRBD1; clone_size: many; v_call: TRBV28; cdr3_nt: TGTGCCAGCAGTCTCGGACAGGGCAATCAGCCCCAGCATTTT; cdr3_aa: CASSLGQGNQPQHF
cdr3_length: 16; j_call: TRBJ1-2; d_call: TRBD1; clone_size: few; v_call: TRBV4-2; cdr3_nt: TGTGCCAGCAGCCAGGCGGGACAGGAAACTAACTATGGCTACACCTTC; cdr3_aa: CASSQAGQETNYGYTF
cdr3_length: 15; j_call: TRBJ2-7; d_call: TRBD2; clone_size: -; v_call: TRBV4-1; cdr3_nt: TGCGCCAGCAGCTGGACTAGCGAACCCTACAATGAGCAGTACTTC; cdr3_aa: CASSWTSEPYNEQYF
cdr3_length: 11; j_call: TRBJ2-7; d_call: -; clone_size: -; v_call: TRBV18; cdr3_nt: TGTGCCAGCTCACCGGCCGGGGGCCAGTACTTC; cdr3_aa: CASSPAGGQYF
cdr3_length: 16; j_call: TRBJ2-3; d_call: -; clone_size: -; v_call: TRBV7-8; cdr3_nt: TGTGCCAGCAGAACCCTTGCGTCTGCAGGCACAGATACGCAGTATTTT; cdr3_aa: CASRTLASAGTDTQYF
cdr3_length: 15; j_call: TRBJ2-3; d_call: -; clone_size: once; v_call: TRBV5-1; cdr3_nt: TGCGCCAGCAGTCGCGTACCATCGGGAGAGTCTACGCAGTATTTT; cdr3_aa: CASSRVPSGESTQYF
cdr3_length: 12; j_call: TRBJ2-1; d_call: TRBD1; clone_size: few; v_call: TRBV29-1; cdr3_nt: TGCAGCGCAGGACAGGAGTACAATGAGCAGTTCTTC; cdr3_aa: CSAGQEYNEQFF
cdr3_length: 10; j_call: TRBJ2-1; d_call: -; clone_size: -; v_call: TRBV20-1; cdr3_nt: TGCAGTGCTCTCGGGGGCGAGCAGTTCTTC; cdr3_aa: CSALGGEQFF
cdr3_length: 14; j_call: TRBJ2-3; d_call: -; clone_size: -; v_call: TRBV6-6; cdr3_nt: TGTGCCAGCAGTCATCGGACTAGGACAGATACGCGGTATTTT; cdr3_aa: CASSHRTRTDTRYF
cdr3_length: 14; j_call: TRBJ2-7; d_call: -; clone_size: few; v_call: TRBV5-1; cdr3_nt: TGCGCCAGCAGCTTCAGGACAGACCCCTACGAGCAGTACTTC; cdr3_aa: CASSFRTDPYEQYF
cdr3_length: 13; j_call: TRBJ2-5; d_call: TRBD2; clone_size: few; v_call: TRBV4-1; cdr3_nt: TGCGCCAGCAGCCAGATAGCGGGAGGGGCCCAGTACTTC; cdr3_aa: CASSQIAGGAQYF
cdr3_length: 15; j_call: TRBJ2-7; d_call: -; clone_size: few; v_call: TRBV6-5; cdr3_nt: TGTGCCAGCAGTTACTCTGGGGCTACCTACTACGAGCAGTACTTC; cdr3_aa: CASSYSGATYYEQYF
cdr3_length: 16; j_call: TRBJ1-6; d_call: -; clone_size: -; v_call: TRBV7-2; cdr3_nt: TGTGCCAGAGGGGACCGAACGGACGGCCCTAATTCACCCCTCCACTTT; cdr3_aa: CARGDRTDGPNSPLHF
cdr3_length: 16; j_call: TRBJ1-2; d_call: -; clone_size: -; v_call: TRBV28; cdr3_nt: TGTGCCAGCAGTCCCCCCAGGGCGAACATACACTATGGCTACACCTTC; cdr3_aa: CASSPPRANIHYGYTF
cdr3_length: 13; j_call: TRBJ1-1; d_call: -; clone_size: -; v_call: TRBV15; cdr3_nt: TGTGCCACCAGCAGAGAAGTCGACACTGAAGCTTTCTTT; cdr3_aa: CATSREVDTEAFF
cdr3_length: 16; j_call: TRBJ2-1; d_call: -; clone_size: once; v_call: TRBV29-1; cdr3_nt: -; cdr3_aa: CSVVAPGTVSYNEQFF
cdr3_length: 16; j_call: TRBJ2-7; d_call: -; clone_size: -; v_call: TRBV21-1; cdr3_nt: TGTGCCAGCAGCAAAGAGGTGGGAGGGCCCTCGAGCGAGCAGTACTTC; cdr3_aa: CASSKEVGGPSSEQYF
cdr3_length: 11; j_call: TRBJ1-1; d_call: -; clone_size: once; v_call: TRBV18; cdr3_nt: TGTGCCAGCTCACCAGGTCGGGGAGCTTTCTTT; cdr3_aa: CASSPGRGAFF
cdr3_length: 16; j_call: TRBJ1-1; d_call: TRBD1; clone_size: few; v_call: TRBV5-1; cdr3_nt: TGCGCCAGCACCCCCGGGACAGGAGGTTTAGGCACTGAAGCTTTCTTT; cdr3_aa: CASTPGTGGLGTEAFF
cdr3_length: 16; j_call: TRBJ2-1; d_call: -; clone_size: few; v_call: TRBV4-3; cdr3_nt: TGCGCCAGCAGCCAGAGAGATCTAGCGAAGGGGAATGAGCAGTTCTTC; cdr3_aa: CASSQRDLAKGNEQFF
cdr3_length: 14; j_call: TRBJ2-7; d_call: TRBD2; clone_size: few; v_call: TRBV7-2; cdr3_nt: TGTGCCAGCAGCCCGGGACTAGCCTACAATGAGCAGTACTTC; cdr3_aa: CASSPGLAYNEQYF
cdr3_length: 14; j_call: TRBJ2-7; d_call: -; clone_size: -; v_call: TRBV5-1; cdr3_nt: TGCGCCAGCAGACCGTCCGGGACACGGGACGAGCAGTACTTC; cdr3_aa: CASRPSGTRDEQYF
cdr3_length: 14; j_call: TRBJ2-1; d_call: -; clone_size: -; v_call: TRBV28; cdr3_nt: TGTGCCAGCGTAGTTAGGGCCCCAAACAATGAGCAGTTCTTC; cdr3_aa: CASVVRAPNNEQFF
cdr3_length: 14; j_call: TRBJ2-5; d_call: TRBD2; clone_size: -; v_call: TRBV7-9; cdr3_nt: TGTGCCAGCGCCATAGGGGAGGGGAGAGAGACCCAGTACTTC; cdr3_aa: CASAIGEGRETQYF
cdr3_length: 16; j_call: TRBJ1-1; d_call: -; clone_size: -; v_call: TRBV3-1; cdr3_nt: TGTGCCAGCAGCCAAGCTGTAAGGGGGGCGATGACTGAAGCTTTCTTT; cdr3_aa: CASSQAVRGAMTEAFF
cdr3_length: 14; j_call: TRBJ2-7; d_call: -; clone_size: few; v_call: TRBV6-6; cdr3_nt: TGTGCCAGCAAGAGACAGGTATCGGCGTACGAGCAGTACTTC; cdr3_aa: CASKRQVSAYEQYF
cdr3_length: 12; j_call: TRBJ2-3; d_call: TRBD1; clone_size: few; v_call: TRBV10-3; cdr3_nt: TGTGCCACGGGACAGGGCGAGGGTACGCAGTATTTT; cdr3_aa: CATGQGEGTQYF
cdr3_length: 16; j_call: TRBJ2-6; d_call: TRBD1; clone_size: few; v_call: TRBV6-4; cdr3_nt: TGTGCCAGCAGGGGACAGGGGGTTTCTGGGGCCAACGTCCTGACTTTC; cdr3_aa: CASRGQGVSGANVLTF
cdr3_length: 15; j_call: TRBJ2-6; d_call: -; clone_size: -; v_call: TRBV5-6; cdr3_nt: TGTGCCAGCAGCTTCCGGGGATCAAGAGCCAACGTCCTGACTTTC; cdr3_aa: CASSFRGSRANVLTF
cdr3_length: 13; j_call: TRBJ2-1; d_call: -; clone_size: -; v_call: TRBV6-2/TRBV6-3; cdr3_nt: TGTGCCAGCAATTCTGAGGCCTACAATGAGCAGTTCTTC; cdr3_aa: CASNSEAYNEQFF
cdr3_length: 14; j_call: TRBJ2-1; d_call: TRBD2; clone_size: -; v_call: TRBV13; cdr3_nt: TGTGCCAGCTCTGACGGGAGGGCCGTTAATGAGCAGTTCTTC; cdr3_aa: CASSDGRAVNEQFF
cdr3_length: 15; j_call: TRBJ1-2; d_call: TRBD1; clone_size: -; v_call: TRBV28; cdr3_nt: TGTGCCAGCAGTTTAGTAACAGGGGGAAGCTATGGCTACACCTTC; cdr3_aa: CASSLVTGGSYGYTF
cdr3_length: 15; j_call: TRBJ2-4; d_call: -; clone_size: -; v_call: TRBV4-1; cdr3_nt: TGCGCCAGCAGCCAAGAGGGGACAAAAGGAAACATTCAGTACTTC; cdr3_aa: CASSQEGTKGNIQYF
cdr3_length: 18; j_call: TRBJ2-7; d_call: TRBD1; clone_size: few; v_call: TRBV7-2; cdr3_nt: TGTGCCAGCAGCACCCGTCCCGGGACAGGAAGGTTTTCCTACGAGCAGTACTTC; cdr3_aa: CASSTRPGTGRFSYEQYF
cdr3_length: 13; j_call: TRBJ1-1; d_call: -; clone_size: -; v_call: TRBV20-1; cdr3_nt: TGCAGTGCTCCCCTGGAGGGGAACACTGAAGCTTTCTTT; cdr3_aa: CSAPLEGNTEAFF
cdr3_length: 15; j_call: TRBJ2-3; d_call: -; clone_size: few; v_call: TRBV20-1; cdr3_nt: TGCAGTGCTCCTAGACCGACTTCAGGACCAGATACGCAGTATTTT; cdr3_aa: CSAPRPTSGPDTQYF
cdr3_length: 16; j_call: TRBJ2-7; d_call: -; clone_size: few; v_call: TRBV4-2; cdr3_nt: TGTGCCAGCAGCAGGGATAGCGGCCCGATCTCCTACGAGCAGTACTTC; cdr3_aa: CASSRDSGPISYEQYF
cdr3_length: 13; j_call: TRBJ2-7; d_call: -; clone_size: -; v_call: TRBV6-2/TRBV6-3; cdr3_nt: TGTGCCAGCAGTTATAGGACGATCTACGAGCAGTACTTC; cdr3_aa: CASSYRTIYEQYF